The T cell receptor (beta chain) under discussion was sequenced for a study of T cells in Graves' hyperthyroidism and ophthalmopathy. As for the study in general: Peripheral blood collection took place at initial diagnosis, before any treatment.

On this clonotype itself: Its antigen is unknown.

Germline CDR1 and CDR2: SQVTM and ANQGSEA. V trimming: 4 bases; J trimming: 7 bases; junction bases outside the gene matches: 3. This CDR3 spans 11 amino acids. RNA transcripts provided the source from which TCR beta CDR3 regions were amplified. The primer set for the first-round RT-PCR of the TCR CDR3 was HTBI. From the multiplex PCR reads, TCRdb called clonotypes with MiXCR, one entry per CDR3 protein. The sample records some 500,000 distinct CDR3 sequences, approximately 25% being singletons. Patients with ophthalmopathy all had a Clinical Activity Score of at least 3, a NOSPECS grade of at least 4 and duration under 3 months. PBMCs were obtained from 10 ml fresh peripheral blood. Broader study findings: Also found in blood were most expanded thyroid clonotypes above 0.001.

Material: blood. This chain joins TRBV29-1 and TRBJ1-2; 7 bases map to TRBD1. This sequence was found in a woman aged 25 to 39 with Graves' ophthalmopathy. CDR3 coding DNA: TGCAGCGTTGGACAGGGAGGTGGCTACACCTTC. It encodes CSVGQGGGYTF.